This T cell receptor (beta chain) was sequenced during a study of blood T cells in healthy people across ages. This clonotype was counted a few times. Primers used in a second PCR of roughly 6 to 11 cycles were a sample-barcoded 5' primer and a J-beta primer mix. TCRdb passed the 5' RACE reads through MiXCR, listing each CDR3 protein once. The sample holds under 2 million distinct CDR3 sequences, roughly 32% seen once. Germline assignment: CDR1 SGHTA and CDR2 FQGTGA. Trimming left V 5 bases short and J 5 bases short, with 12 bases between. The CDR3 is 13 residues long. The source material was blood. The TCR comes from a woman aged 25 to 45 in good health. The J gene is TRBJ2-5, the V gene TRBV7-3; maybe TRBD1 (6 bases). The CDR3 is CASSRTAGETQYF. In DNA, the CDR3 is TGTGCCAGCAGCCGGACAGCCGGGGAGACCCAGTACTTC.